Included here is one T cell receptor (beta chain) sequence, with context. This sample stems from a study of blood T cell repertoires in COVID-19. Study-wide background: Acute and convalescent COVID-19 samples came from the United States, Italy and Spain. Nucleic acid was either cDNA or gDNA, and it came from T cells, B-cell-depleted T cells, or PBMCs.

In the original workflow: By means of reference gene primer amplification, nucleated cell counts were estimated. Using immunoSEQ multiplex PCR, the repertoire was profiled, and TCRdb retains in-frame clones only, with some absent. D and trimming come from the DNA, and the V and J calls and clone size come from that table. This table holds about 80,000 clones, around 83% found once. Trimming shortened V by 4 bases and J by 3 bases, and 19 bases separated the two germline ends. This CDR3 has 15 amino acids. Looked up from germline, CDR1 is GTSNPN and CDR2 is SVGIG (reference sequence). The chain is built from TRBV30 and TRBJ2-7; perhaps TRBD2 as D (5 bases). The sequence was collected from a man aged 45-65 years with acute or convalescent COVID-19. What was sequenced was peripheral blood. The CDR3 DNA sequence: TGTGCCTGGATTTCCCGGGAACACAATATCTACGAGCAGTACTTC. Protein sequence: CAWISREHNIYEQYF.